Listed here are 12 T cell receptor beta chains from one sample, sequenced in a study of shared clonotypes between healthy human individuals. The table came from immunoSEQ multiplex PCR; TCRdb's copy has only in-frame clones and leaves some out. The sample has a few hundred thousand clones, over 60% seen once. The material sequenced was memory CD4+ T cells sorted from blood. Subset specified: CD45RA-negative fraction. These receptors were taken from a man under 40 in good health.

V usage is TRBV5-1 and J usage is TRBJ1-2, with D maybe TRBD1 (6 bases). Trimming stripped 4 bases from V and 13 bases from J, with 14 bases between. Germline CDR1 reads SGHRS; CDR2 reads YFSETQ. The CDR3 has 11 amino acids. CDR3 sequence reads: CASSRDTIFTF. In nucleotides, the CDR3 is TGCGCCAGCAGCCGGGACACGATCTTCACCTTC.

This chain joins TRBV28 and TRBJ1-4; TRBD1 agrees at 7 bases. The CDR3 is 15 amino acids. The trim removed 5 bases at V and 3 bases at J, leaving 6 bases unmatched. Germline CDR1 MDHEN, CDR2 SYDVKM. In DNA form, the CDR3 reads TGTGCCAGCAGTGCATACGGGACAGCTAATGAAAAACTGTTTTTT. Encoded protein: CASSAYGTANEKLFF.

J is TRBJ2-7 and V is TRBV7-2; perhaps TRBD1 as D (6 bases). The germline V gene encodes CDR1 SGHTA and CDR2 FQGNSA. The ends were cut back, 6 bases at V and 3 bases at J, with 18 bases in the middle. The CDR3 is 15 residues long. The CDR3 region is CASSSIGAGVYEQYF. As DNA, the CDR3 is TGTGCCAGCAGTTCGATCGGGGCAGGGGTCTACGAGCAGTACTTC.

This chain links TRBV19 with TRBJ1-4; a weak D match, TRBD1 (5 bases). The germline CDR1 and CDR2 sequences are LNHDA and SQIVND (reference sequence). This CDR3 is 17 amino acids long. V lost 5 bases and J 11 bases, leaving 27 bases between the germline ends. CDR3 in amino acids: CASSVSRARTLKGKLFF. The CDR3 bases are TGTGCCAGTAGTGTGAGTCGAGCTAGGACCCTAAAGGGGAAACTGTTTTTT.

This chain connects TRBV28 to TRBJ2-1; 9 positions match TRBD2. Looked up from germline, CDR1 is MDHEN and CDR2 is SYDVKM. The CDR3 has 15 residues. J gave up 7 bases and V 6 bases, and 10 bases lay outside the gene matches. CDR3 protein: CASRNRGSGRNEQFF. CDR3 sequence (DNA): TGTGCCAGCAGAAATAGGGGTAGCGGGAGAAATGAGCAGTTCTTC.

The chain is built from TRBV19 and TRBJ1-4, with TRBD1 identical over 10 bases. The ends lost 6 bases at V and 8 bases at J; junction bases unmatched: 9. The CDR3 extends over 15 amino acids. Per germline, CDR1 LNHDA and CDR2 SQIVND (reference sequence). The CDR3 DNA is TGTGCCAGTAGACCCCGGGGACAGGGGTACGAAAAACTGTTTTTT. It codes for CASRPRGQGYEKLFF.

The rearrangement joins TRBV4-3 to TRBJ2-1; unclear D gene. Germline V gives CDR1 LGHNA, CDR2 YSLEER. Trimming took 0 bases from V and 0 from J, leaving 12 bases between them. The CDR3 has 17 residues. In DNA, the CDR3 is TGCGCCAGCAGCCAAGAGGTATGGGTGTCCTCCTACAATGAGCAGTTCTTC. Translation: CASSQEVWVSSYNEQFF.

This clone has a handful of counts. CDR3 amino acids: CASTGQGGRGEKLFF. The CDR3 nucleotides read TGTGCCAGCACAGGACAGGGCGGTAGGGGGGAAAAACTGTTTTTT. This sequence joins TRBV6-1 and TRBJ1-4, with TRBD1 matching 8 bases. The CDR3 contains 15 residues. Germline loops: CDR1 MNHNS, CDR2 SASEGT. The V gene end was trimmed by 7 bases and the J gene end by 8 bases; junction bases not matched to a gene: 12.

J is TRBJ1-2 and V is TRBV27; D is uncertain. Trimming took off 5 bases at V and 0 bases at J, with 10 bases between the two ends. The CDR3 has 14 residues. Germline CDR1 reads MNHEY; CDR2 reads SMNVEV (reference sequence). As DNA, the CDR3 is TGTGCCAGCAGTCCTCGTTTAGCTAACTATGGCTACACCTTC. Translating gives CASSPRLANYGYTF.

This clone was observed a single time. This chain uses TRBV6-1 with TRBJ2-1; 7 nucleotides align to TRBD2. The V segment lost 4 bases and the J segment 4 bases; nucleotides outside the gene matches: 1. Germline V gives CDR1 MNHNS, CDR2 SASEGT. This CDR3 spans 13 amino acids. The CDR3, as DNA: TGTGCCAGCAGTGGGACTAGATACAATGAGCAGTTCTTC. Its translation: CASSGTRYNEQFF.

The V and J genes are TRBV6-5 and TRBJ1-2; TRBD1 is a possible D gene (6 bases). The germline V gene has CDR1 MNHEY and CDR2 SVGAGI. Trimming stripped 8 bases from V and 5 bases from J, with 9 bases between. The CDR3 runs to 11 residues. CDR3 nucleotide sequence: TGTGCCAGCGAGCAGGGGTATGGCTACACCTTC. It encodes CASEQGYGYTF.

The V gene is TRBV5-1, the J gene TRBJ2-7; D not resolved. Trimming left V 0 bases short and J 3 bases short, with 7 bases between. Germline V gene data show CDR1 as SGHRS and CDR2 as YFSETQ. The CDR3 runs 13 residues. The CDR3 coding sequence is TGCGCCAGCAGCTTGGACATATACTACGAGCAGTACTTC. As protein: CASSLDIYYEQYF. Full variable domain (rest looked up from reference TRBV5-1 and TRBJ2-7): KAGVTQTPRYLIKTRGQQVTLSCSPISGHRSVSWYQQTPGQGLQFLFEYFSETQRNKGNFPGRFSGRQFSNSRSEMNVSTLELGDSALYLCASSLDIYYEQYFGPGTRLTVT.